The clone carrying this T cell receptor beta chain was seen once. The antigen is not known. One end of the junction is discordant with germline, which a read error may explain. These data originate in a study of shared clonotypes between healthy human individuals. Background on the study: Samples came from two female and a few male donors aged 18 to 49. General study findings and limits: When compared with the clonotypes that were shared by all four sorted-subset donors, the non-shared clonotypes turned out to have lower generation probabilities.

There are 17 residues in the CDR3. The germline CDR1 and CDR2 sequences are LNHDA and SQIVND (reference sequence). The donors, all of them Caucasian adults, lived in Nashville, Tennessee. The study separated CD4+ cells into CD45RA+ naive and CD45RA-negative memory subsets. Only in-frame clones appear in the TCRdb table, and some are missing; sequencing was by immunoSEQ multiplex PCR. The sample comprises some 500,000 clones, 90% to 96% of which are singletons, and about 0.064% rests with the top ten. The chain employs TRBV19 and TRBJ1-5; D perhaps matches TRBD1 (5 bases). The origin of this receptor is a woman younger than 45 in good health. Material: naive CD4+ T cells sorted from blood. The subset: CD45RA+ positively selected. Written as DNA, the CDR3 is TGTGCCACCAAATCCTTAACCGGGACGGAGATCAATCCGCCCCAGCATTTT. It codes for CATKSLTGTEINPPQHF.